These T cell receptor beta chains were read from a single sample in a study of beta chain features in type 1 diabetes. Generated by immunoSEQ multiplex PCR, the TCRdb table keeps only in-frame clones and is missing some. The sample consists of hundreds of thousands of clones, 13% of them appearing once. Specimen: naive CD4+ T cells from blood. Receptors originate from a young man with type 1 diabetes. Each CDR3 is given with its conserved first and last residue. A D gene is named only where the DNA matches it firmly. Clone size is shown for a subset of rows, as once, few, many or a class of expanded clone.

cdr3_nt	cdr3_aa	cdr3_length	clone_size	j_call	d_call	v_call
TGTGCCAGCAGCTTGGGGTATCAGCCCCAGCATTTT	CASSLGYQPQHF	12	NA	TRBJ1-5	NA	TRBV5-6
TGCGCCAGCAGTCAACGGGCTGGGTGTGGGACCCAGTACTTC	CASSQRAGCGTQYF	14	NA	TRBJ2-5	NA	TRBV23-1
TGTGCCAGCAGCGTAGAGTCAAGCTATGACATTCAGTACTTC	CASSVESSYDIQYF	14	few	TRBJ2-4	NA	TRBV9
TGCGCCAGCAGCGACAGGGTTTACGAGCAGTACTTC	CASSDRVYEQYF	12	few	TRBJ2-7	TRBD1	TRBV10-2
TGCGCCAGCGGCCCCGGGACACTTAACACCGGGGAGCTGTTTTTT	CASGPGTLNTGELFF	15	NA	TRBJ2-2	NA	TRBV5-1
TGTGCCAGCAGTTTATATAAGGGGACAGGTGGCTATGGCTACACCTTC	CASSLYKGTGGYGYTF	16	few	TRBJ1-2	TRBD1	TRBV27
TGTGCCAGCAGGACGATACGAAGCAATCAGCCCCAGCATTTT	CASRTIRSNQPQHF	14	NA	TRBJ1-5	NA	TRBV28
TGTGCCAGCAGCGAAACTAGCGGCGAATACAATGAGCAGTTCTTC	CASSETSGEYNEQFF	15	NA	TRBJ2-1	TRBD2	TRBV9
TGCAGCGTTGAAGAACAAGTACGGGCTTTCTTT	CSVEEQVRAFF	11	NA	TRBJ1-1	NA	TRBV29-1
TGTGCCAGCAGTAAGGATGGGGTTTATCAGCCCCAGCATTTT	CASSKDGVYQPQHF	14	NA	TRBJ1-5	NA	TRBV28
TGTGCCAGCAGCCATGACAGTGACGCTTTCTTT	CASSHDSDAFF	11	NA	TRBJ1-1	NA	TRBV28
TGTGCCAGCTCAACTAGGGACGGGAAGTCGTCCGAGCAGTACTTC	CASSTRDGKSSEQYF	15	NA	TRBJ2-7	NA	TRBV18
TGTGCCAGCAGTTACGGTGCGACAGGGGGCACCGGGGAGCTGTTTTTT	CASSYGATGGTGELFF	16	NA	TRBJ2-2	TRBD1	TRBV6-6
TGCAGTGCTGATGGGGTGGAGGAAGCTTTCTTT	CSADGVEEAFF	11	NA	TRBJ1-1	NA	TRBV20-1
TGTGCCAGCAGAGTAATCCTTGCGGACACTGAAGCTTTCTTT	CASRVILADTEAFF	14	NA	TRBJ1-1	NA	TRBV6-6
TGTGCCAGCAGCCCCGGATCCGTCTCCAAGCAGTACTTC	CASSPGSVSKQYF	13	few	TRBJ2-7	NA	TRBV14
TGTGCCAGCAGCCCGGGACTAGCGGGAGGCACAGATACGCAGTATTTT	CASSPGLAGGTDTQYF	16	NA	TRBJ2-3	TRBD2	TRBV4-2
TGTGCCAGCAGTCCCGGGACAGGGTTCAACACTGAAGCTTTCTTT	CASSPGTGFNTEAFF	15	NA	TRBJ1-1	TRBD1	TRBV6-1
TGTGCCAGCAGCCGGGCCACCACTGAAGCTTTCTTT	CASSRATTEAFF	12	few	TRBJ1-1	NA	TRBV2
TGTGCCAGCAGCCGTTTGACAGGGCCGGGCATTGAAGCTTTCTTT	CASSRLTGPGIEAFF	15	NA	TRBJ1-1	TRBD1	TRBV11-2
TGTGCCAGCAGCCCCTACGGGACGGCATACCAGCATTTT	CASSPYGTAYQHF	13	NA	TRBJ1-5	NA	TRBV7-2
TGTGCCAGCAGCTTGGGAATGGGGACGGATATCCAAGAGACCCAGTACTTC	CASSLGMGTDIQETQYF	17	NA	TRBJ2-5	NA	TRBV5-4
TGCGCCAGCAGCCAAAATAGAGCCGGTGGGAGCACAGATACGCAGTATTTT	CASSQNRAGGSTDTQYF	17	NA	TRBJ2-3	NA	TRBV4-1
TGTGCCAGCAGCTTACAGGGGGGGAGTAATTCACCCCTCCACTTT	CASSLQGGSNSPLHF	15	few	TRBJ1-6	TRBD1	TRBV7-6
TGTGCCAGCAGCACCGAGACAGGGTGGGACACCGGGGAGCTGTTTTTT	CASSTETGWDTGELFF	16	NA	TRBJ2-2	TRBD1	TRBV5-4
TGTGCCACCAGCAGAGACCGGGGTGGAAGCACAGATACGCAGTATTTT	CATSRDRGGSTDTQYF	16	NA	TRBJ2-3	NA	TRBV15
TGTGCCAGCAGCTCCATACCCGGGGCCTTCTATGGCTACACCTTC	CASSSIPGAFYGYTF	15	few	TRBJ1-2	NA	TRBV5-6
TGTGCCAGCACCACAGGGTACGGTGAAGATACGCAGTATTTT	CASTTGYGEDTQYF	14	NA	TRBJ2-3	NA	TRBV2
TGTGCCACCTCCCGGGCTCTAGCCAAAAACATTCAGTACTTC	CATSRALAKNIQYF	14	NA	TRBJ2-4	NA	TRBV6-6
TGTGCCAGCAGACCGGGACAAAAGGGCGGGGAGCTGTTTTTT	CASRPGQKGGELFF	14	few	TRBJ2-2	NA	TRBV27
TGCGCCAGCAGCTTTGGGACAGGGGGCGGCTACACCTTC	CASSFGTGGGYTF	13	few	TRBJ1-2	TRBD1	TRBV5-1
TGTGCCACTAAAGGGACTACCGACACAGATACGCAGTATTTT	CATKGTTDTDTQYF	14	few	TRBJ2-3	TRBD2	TRBV19
TGTGCCAGCAGCCTGCGGACAGTTCCGATTCAGCCCCAGCATTTT	CASSLRTVPIQPQHF	15	NA	TRBJ1-5	NA	TRBV5-6
TGTGCCACCCACCCAGATCTTGGAGGAGGACCAGATACGCAGTATTTT	CATHPDLGGGPDTQYF	16	NA	TRBJ2-3	NA	TRBV19
TGTGCCAGCAGTGAGTCCGGGACTAGAAGTAATACGCAGTATTTT	CASSESGTRSNTQYF	15	few	TRBJ2-3	TRBD2	TRBV6-1
TGTGCCACCAGCAGAGATGTTTCACCCCTCCACTTT	CATSRDVSPLHF	12	NA	TRBJ1-6	NA	TRBV15
TGTGCCAGCCGGGGCCACACAGGAATCACCTACGAGCAGTACTTC	CASRGHTGITYEQYF	15	NA	TRBJ2-7	NA	TRBV2
TGTGCCAGCAGCTCCCCTCCCTCCGGGGGGGCCGGAGATACGCAGTATTTT	CASSSPPSGGAGDTQYF	17	few	TRBJ2-3	TRBD2	TRBV5-4
TGCAGCGTCGCACGGGGGAACAATGAGCAGTTCTTC	CSVARGNNEQFF	12	few	TRBJ2-1	NA	TRBV29-1
TGTGCCAGCAGTGAGGGACAGGGGTACACCGGGGAGCTGTTTTTT	CASSEGQGYTGELFF	15	few	TRBJ2-2	TRBD1	TRBV6-1
TGTGCCAGCAGTAGGACAGGGTTCGCCGGGGAGCTGTTTTTT	CASSRTGFAGELFF	14	few	TRBJ2-2	TRBD1	TRBV6-1
TGTGCCAGTAGTGTTTACCTAGCGGCCCAAGAGACCCAGTACTTC	CASSVYLAAQETQYF	15	NA	TRBJ2-5	TRBD2	TRBV19
TGTGCCAGCAGCGTAGGGACAGGCAACACCGGGGAGCTGTTTTTT	CASSVGTGNTGELFF	15	NA	TRBJ2-2	TRBD1	TRBV7-9
TGTGCCAGCAGTTACGCAGGCGAGACCCAGTACTTC	CASSYAGETQYF	12	few	TRBJ2-5	NA	TRBV6-5